Detailed here is one T cell receptor (beta chain). These data come from a study of shared T cell receptors in the human thymus. Clones were sequenced by immunoSEQ multiplex PCR, and TCRdb holds only the in-frame ones, with some missing. The table records about 400,000 clones, approximately 95% of them present only once. This TCR derives from a human donor. Sequencing was performed on thymocytes.

The CDR3 bases are TGTGCCAGTAATCGGACGAGTGGGAGGCCCAGCGGCGATGAGCAGTTCTTC. Translating gives CASNRTSGRPSGDEQFF. This rearrangement joins TRBV19 to TRBJ2-1, with a possible D match to TRBD2 (6 bases). Trimming removed 7 bases at V and 8 bases at J, with 27 bases between. Germline V CDR1 and CDR2: LNHDA, SQIVND (reference sequence). The CDR3 extends over 17 amino acids. Complete variable domain (other parts from reference TRBV19 and TRBJ2-1): DGGITQSPKYLFRKEGQNVTLSCEQNLNHDAMYWYRQDPGQGLRLIYYSQIVNDFQKGDIAEGYSVSREKKESFPLTVTSAQKNPTAFYLCASNRTSGRPSGDEQFFGPGTRLTVL.